This is a list of T cell receptor beta chains from one sample in a study of CD8 T cells in Susac syndrome. Each CDR3 protein gets one entry after TCRdb re-called the immunoSEQ multiplex PCR reads with MiXCR. This table has about 120,000 distinct CDR3 sequences, 96% appearing once. Sequencing was carried out using CD4+ T cells from PBMCs. Source of these receptors: a human donor with Susac syndrome. Both conserved end residues are part of each CDR3. D genes are given only for firm matches. Where a row states a size, it is once, few, many or the class of an expanded clone; other rows omit it.

TRBJ2-6,NA,NA,21,TRBV25-1,CASSEYFGQSGRSSGANVLTF,TGTGCCAGCAGTGAATATTTTGGGCAGTCGGGGCGAAGCTCTGGGGCCAACGTCCTGACTTTC
TRBJ2-1,NA,TRBD1,15,TRBV7-2,CASSLGQGARYEQFF,TGTGCCAGCAGCTTAGGGCAGGGGGCGCGGTATGAGCAGTTCTTC
TRBJ1-1,NA,NA,15,TRBV7-9,CASSPRDVVNTEAFF,TGTGCCAGCAGCCCTCGGGACGTAGTGAACACTGAAGCTTTCTTT
TRBJ2-1,NA,NA,16,TRBV28,CASSSRDSASYNEQFF,TGTGCCAGCAGTTCCCGGGACTCCGCCTCCTACAATGAGCAGTTCTTC
TRBJ2-1,NA,NA,15,TRBV5-1,CASSLDYRSYNEQFF,TGCGCCAGCAGCTTGGACTACCGCTCCTACAATGAGCAGTTCTTC
TRBJ2-1,NA,TRBD2,15,TRBV2,CASSVSSGSTNEQFF,TGTGCCAGCAGTGTTAGTAGCGGGAGTACGAATGAGCAGTTCTTC
TRBJ2-3,NA,TRBD2,14,TRBV7-2,CASSPEGGTDTQYF,TGTGCCAGCAGCCCAGAGGGAGGGACAGATACGCAGTATTTT
TRBJ1-1,NA,NA,14,TRBV29-1,CSVDLLSVNTEAFF,TGCAGCGTTGACTTGTTGAGCGTGAACACTGAAGCTTTCTTT
TRBJ2-7,NA,NA,14,TRBV5-4,CASSPEGDKYEQYF,TGTGCCAGCAGCCCGGAAGGGGATAAATACGAGCAGTACTTC
TRBJ1-1,NA,NA,12,TRBV30,CAWKYGNTEAFF,TGTGCCTGGAAGTATGGGAACACTGAAGCTTTCTTT
TRBJ2-3,NA,TRBD2,14,TRBV20-1,CSQQGTSGADTQYF,TGCAGCCAACAGGGAACTAGCGGAGCAGATACGCAGTATTTT
TRBJ2-7,NA,NA,11,TRBV30,CAWSVRYEQYF,TGTGCCTGGAGTGTACGCTACGAGCAGTACTTC
TRBJ2-4,NA,NA,12,TRBV7-9,CASSLEVEQRYF,TGTGCCAGCAGCCTTGAAGTAGAACAGCGGTACTTC
TRBJ1-5,few,NA,14,TRBV20-1,CSASRGGEDQPQHF,TGCAGTGCTAGTAGGGGGGGCGAAGATCAGCCCCAGCATTTT
TRBJ2-2,NA,NA,14,TRBV4-3,CASSQDNGPGELFF,TGCGCCAGCAGCCAAGATAACGGCCCCGGGGAGCTGTTTTTT
TRBJ2-1,NA,NA,12,TRBV5-1,CASSLVLTEQFF,TGCGCCAGCAGCTTGGTACTCACGGAGCAGTTCTTC
TRBJ2-1,NA,NA,13,TRBV14,CASSPKNPYEQFF,TGTGCCAGCAGCCCCAAAAATCCTTATGAGCAGTTCTTC
TRBJ2-7,NA,NA,14,TRBV30,CAWSSGREIYEQYF,TGTGCCTGGAGTTCGGGCCGGGAGATCTACGAGCAGTACTTC
TRBJ2-1,NA,NA,12,TRBV11-1,CASRDWGVEQFF,TGTGCCAGCAGAGACTGGGGGGTTGAGCAGTTCTTC
TRBJ1-5,NA,NA,14,TRBV5-4,CASTTQGANQPQHF,TGTGCCAGCACCACCCAGGGCGCTAATCAGCCCCAGCATTTT
TRBJ1-1,NA,NA,11,TRBV3-1,CASSQGAEAFF,TGTGCCAGCAGCCAAGGGGCAGAAGCTTTCTTT
TRBJ1-5,NA,NA,14,TRBV4-2,CASSQEILYQPQHF,TGTGCCAGCAGCCAAGAAATTCTCTATCAGCCCCAGCATTTT
TRBJ2-1,NA,TRBD2,14,TRBV29-1,CSVHSGRTYNEQFF,TGCAGCGTACATAGCGGGAGAACCTACAATGAGCAGTTCTTC
TRBJ1-5,NA,NA,14,TRBV6-5,CASSSPGVGQPQHF,TGTGCCAGCAGTTCACCAGGGGTCGGACAGCCCCAGCATTTT
TRBJ2-7,once,NA,11,TRBV28,CASSINYEQYF,TGTGCCAGCAGTATAAACTACGAGCAGTACTTC
TRBJ2-7,NA,NA,13,TRBV27,CASTWGQGYEQYF,TGTGCCAGCACCTGGGGTCAGGGCTACGAGCAGTACTTC
TRBJ2-1,NA,TRBD2,16,TRBV20-1,CSARAVTSGAYNEQFF,TGCAGTGCTAGAGCCGTTACCAGCGGGGCTTACAATGAGCAGTTCTTC
TRBJ2-1,NA,NA,15,TRBV18,CASSPPGGRRNEQFF,TGTGCCAGCTCACCACCCGGCGGTAGGAGAAATGAGCAGTTCTTC
TRBJ1-1,NA,NA,14,TRBV18,CASSPRQSDTEAFF,TGTGCCAGCTCACCAAGGCAGTCGGACACTGAAGCTTTCTTT
TRBJ2-6,NA,NA,16,TRBV2,CASSNPSTVGANVLTF,TGTGCCAGCAGTAACCCGTCGACAGTTGGGGCCAACGTCCTGACTTTC
TRBJ2-1,once,TRBD2,13,TRBV20-1,CSAKREANNEQFF,TGCAGTGCTAAACGGGAGGCGAACAATGAGCAGTTCTTC
TRBJ2-7,NA,NA,12,TRBV28,CASSFLVREQYF,TGTGCCAGCAGTTTTCTGGTGCGCGAGCAGTACTTC
TRBJ2-5,NA,TRBD1,14,TRBV28,CATMGTGRGETQYF,TGTGCCACTATGGGGACAGGGAGGGGGGAGACCCAGTACTTC
TRBJ2-3,once,NA,12,TRBV12-3/TRBV12-4,CASSSVRDTQYF,TGTGCCAGCAGTTCTGTTCGGGATACGCAGTATTTT
TRBJ2-4,once,NA,15,TRBV28,CASSLPVPGGNIQYF,TGTGCCAGCAGTTTACCCGTCCCCGGGGGAAACATTCAGTACTTC
TRBJ2-7,NA,TRBD2,15,TRBV29-1,CSVVGTSGSFYEQYF,TGCAGCGTTGTAGGGACTAGCGGGAGCTTCTACGAGCAGTACTTC
TRBJ2-1,NA,TRBD1,16,TRBV28,CASSFGTGDSYNEQFF,TGTGCCAGCAGTTTCGGGACAGGGGACTCCTACAATGAGCAGTTCTTC
TRBJ1-5,NA,NA,14,TRBV20-1,CSARPGQYNQPQHF,TGCAGTGCTAGGCCGGGGCAGTATAATCAGCCCCAGCATTTT
TRBJ2-5,NA,NA,16,TRBV21-1,CASSKALTSGQETQYF,TGTGCCAGCAGCAAGGCCCTCACTAGCGGCCAAGAGACCCAGTACTTC
TRBJ2-5,once,NA,16,TRBV20-1,CSASGRRSGGQETQYF,TGCAGTGCGAGTGGGAGGCGGTCCGGCGGCCAAGAGACCCAGTACTTC
TRBJ2-7,NA,NA,13,TRBV10-3,CAISSSPGGEQYF,TGTGCCATCAGTTCTAGCCCTGGTGGCGAGCAGTACTTC
TRBJ2-3,NA,TRBD2,15,TRBV24-1,CATSAGTTVPDTQYF,TGTGCCACCAGTGCGGGGACTACGGTTCCAGATACGCAGTATTTT
TRBJ1-3,NA,TRBD1,14,TRBV6-5,CASQPQGKGNTIYF,TGTGCCAGTCAACCACAGGGGAAAGGAAACACCATATATTTT
TRBJ2-4,once,TRBD1,16,TRBV5-1,CASSLGTGMVKNIQYF,TGCGCCAGCAGCTTAGGGACAGGGATGGTCAAAAACATTCAGTACTTC
TRBJ2-5,NA,TRBD2,16,TRBV29-1,CSAGLRLAGVRETQYF,TGCAGCGCTGGACTGCGACTAGCGGGAGTTCGAGAGACCCAGTACTTC
TRBJ2-1,NA,NA,12,TRBV29-1,CSAEEGHNEQFF,TGCAGCGCTGAGGAGGGACACAATGAGCAGTTCTTC
TRBJ2-2,once,TRBD2,15,TRBV29-1,CSVREAGVGTGELFF,TGCAGCGTCCGGGAGGCGGGAGTAGGCACCGGGGAGCTGTTTTTT
TRBJ2-7,once,NA,15,TRBV15,CATSRDPGIGYEQYF,TGTGCCACCAGCAGAGATCCGGGGATTGGCTACGAGCAGTACTTC
TRBJ2-2,NA,NA,13,TRBV2,CASGGLHTGELFF,TGTGCCAGCGGGGGACTCCACACCGGGGAGCTGTTTTTT
TRBJ2-7,NA,TRBD1,14,TRBV12-3/TRBV12-4,CASSRTGAGNEQYF,TGTGCCAGCAGTCGGACAGGGGCTGGGAACGAGCAGTACTTC
TRBJ2-1,NA,NA,13,TRBV4-2,CASSQVVEGEQFF,TGTGCCAGCAGCCAAGTAGTGGAAGGTGAGCAGTTCTTC
TRBJ2-6,NA,NA,15,TRBV19,CASTKGDLGANVLTF,TGTGCCAGTACAAAGGGGGACCTTGGGGCCAACGTCCTGACTTTC